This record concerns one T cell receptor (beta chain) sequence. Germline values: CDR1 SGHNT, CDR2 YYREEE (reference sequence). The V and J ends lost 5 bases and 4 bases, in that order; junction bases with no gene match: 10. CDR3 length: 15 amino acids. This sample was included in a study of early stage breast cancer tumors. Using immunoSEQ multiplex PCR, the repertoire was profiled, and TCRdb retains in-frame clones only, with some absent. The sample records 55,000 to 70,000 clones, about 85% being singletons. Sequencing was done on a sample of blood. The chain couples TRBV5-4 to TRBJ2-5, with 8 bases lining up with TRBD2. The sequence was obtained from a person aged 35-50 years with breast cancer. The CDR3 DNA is TGTGCCAGCAGTGTTAAACGGGGGGGTTTAGAGACCCAGTACTTC. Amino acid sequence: CASSVKRGGLETQYF. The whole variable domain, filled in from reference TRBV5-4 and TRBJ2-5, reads ETGVTQSPTHLIKTRGQQVTLRCSSQSGHNTVSWYQQALGQGPQFIFQYYREEENGRGNFPPRFSGLQFPNYSSELNVNALELDDSALYLCASSVKRGGLETQYFGPGTRLLVL.